The 19 T cell receptor beta chains reported below all come from one sample, sequenced in a study of cytomegalovirus exposure and HLA in healthy donors. The primer mix had 60 Vbeta and 13 Jbeta primers. TCRdb keeps only in-frame clones here, not all; method: immunoSEQ multiplex PCR. The sample carries 85,000 to 130,000 clones, about three quarters recorded once. The specimen was PBMCs. These receptors came from a woman in her fifties or sixties in good health and CMV-seropositive.

V usage is TRBV27 and J usage is TRBJ1-6; TRBD1 is a possible D gene (6 bases). CDR1 is MNHEY, CDR2 SMNVEV, per germline (reference sequence). V lost 7 bases and J 1 base, leaving 20 bases between the germline ends. The CDR3 spans 18 residues. For the CDR3, the DNA is TGTGCCAGCAAACGGGACACACTTTCACGGTCCTATAATTCACCCCTCCACTTT. Protein: CASKRDTLSRSYNSPLHF.

This chain joins TRBV9 and TRBJ1-2; the match to TRBD1 covers 7 bases. Germline V gives CDR1 SGDLS, CDR2 YYNGEE. Trimming cost V 0 bases and J 10 bases; bases outside gene matches: 6. The CDR3 loop spans 13 amino acids. CDR3 sequence reads: CASSVGQGILYTF. The DNA of the CDR3 is TGTGCCAGCAGCGTAGGACAGGGTATCCTCTACACCTTC.

This rearrangement joins TRBV5-1 to TRBJ2-3; TRBD1 agrees at 8 bases. Losses at the gene ends were 1 base for V and 4 bases for J; bases not matched to a gene: 8. This CDR3 is 16 amino acids long. The germline gives CDR1 SGHRS, CDR2 YFSETQ. The CDR3 nucleotides read TGCGCCAGCAGCTTGCCGGACAGGGTATCCGCAGATACGCAGTATTTT. It yields the protein CASSLPDRVSADTQYF.

The rearrangement links TRBV2 to TRBJ1-5; 7 nucleotides line up with TRBD1. This CDR3 comprises 15 residues. With V trimmed by 5 bases and J by 4 bases, 8 bases remained unmatched. Germline loops: CDR1 SNHLY, CDR2 FYNNEI. The CDR3 DNA reads TGTGCCAGCAGTTTGGGACAGCTACTGAATCAGCCCCAGCATTTT. This codes for CASSLGQLLNQPQHF.

For this clone: At one of its ends the junction is not consistent with the germline gene, which may arise from a read error. The genes are TRBV7-9 and TRBJ1-1, with D uncertain. Germline V gene sequence: CDR1 SEHNR, CDR2 FQNEAQ (reference sequence). This CDR3 is built from 12 residues. The CDR3 DNA follows: TGTTCCAGCAGCTTAGAACGGACTGAAGCTTTCTTT. As protein: CSSSLERTEAFF.

The chain recombines TRBV5-1 with TRBJ2-2; D is perhaps TRBD1 (5 bases). The CDR3 loop spans 14 amino acids. Trimming cost V 0 bases and J 8 bases, with 11 bases left between them. CDR1 SGHRS and CDR2 YFSETQ come from the germline V gene. The CDR3 loop reads CASSLVQGEGELFF. CDR3 DNA: TGCGCCAGCAGCTTGGTTCAGGGTGAAGGGGAGCTGTTTTTT.

The chain combines TRBV5-3 with TRBJ1-2; weak D call: TRBD1 (6 bases). Being an ORF, TRBV5-3 has a function that is uncertain. CDR3 size: 13 residues. V shed 3 bases and J shed 7 bases, with 13 bases lying between them. The CDR3 sequence: CARSSPGASGYTF. DNA of the CDR3: TGTGCCAGAAGCTCACCAGGGGCCAGTGGCTACACCTTC.

This rearrangement joins TRBV7-9 to TRBJ2-1, with 7 bases lining up with TRBD1. Germline V lookup: CDR1 SEHNR, CDR2 FQNEAQ (reference sequence). This CDR3 contains 15 residues. Trimming removed 5 bases from V and 0 bases from J; junction bases left unmatched: 4. CDR3 in amino acids: CASSIDRDSYNEQFF. CDR3 DNA: TGTGCCAGCAGCATAGACAGGGACTCCTACAATGAGCAGTTCTTC.

The chain employs TRBV6-6 and TRBJ1-2; TRBD1 aligns across 9 bases. Germline V gives CDR1 MNHNY, CDR2 SVGAGI (reference sequence). The length of the CDR3 is 12 residues. The V gene end was trimmed by 10 bases and the J gene end by 8 bases; junction bases not matched to a gene: 8. The DNA for the CDR3 is TGTGCCACCGTGACAGGGGGACAGGGCTACACCTTC. Its protein is CATVTGGQGYTF.

The chain combines TRBV9 with TRBJ1-1; D might be TRBD1 (6 bases). Trimming shortened V by 5 bases and J by 10 bases, and 12 bases separated the two germline ends. This CDR3 comprises 11 residues. Per germline, CDR1 SGDLS and CDR2 YYNGEE. Written as DNA, the CDR3 is TGTGCCAGCAGGGGGGAGGGGGGAGCTTTCTTT. It yields the protein CASRGEGGAFF.

At least ten counts were recorded for this clone. The chain links TRBV7-9 to TRBJ2-7, with 9 bases aligning to TRBD2. The CDR3 contains 17 residues. The ends lost 2 bases at V and 3 bases at J; junction bases unmatched: 11. Looked up from germline, CDR1 is SEHNR and CDR2 is FQNEAQ (reference sequence). The CDR3: CASSLLGRGGERYEQYF. The DNA for the CDR3 is TGTGCCAGCAGCTTATTGGGGCGGGGGGGAGAACGCTACGAGCAGTACTTC.

J is TRBJ2-3 and V is TRBV6-5, with TRBD1 as a possible D gene (6 bases). Germline V gene lookup returns CDR1 MNHEY and CDR2 SVGAGI. This CDR3 comprises 14 residues. Trimming shortened V by 4 bases and J by 3 bases, and 11 bases separated the two germline ends. The CDR3 reads CASSSTDRTDTQYF. The CDR3 bases are TGTGCCAGCAGTTCCACGGACAGAACAGATACGCAGTATTTT.

CDR3: CASSLDRRGGYTF. The CDR3 DNA sequence: TGTGCCAGCAGCTTAGATCGCAGGGGAGGCTACACCTTC. This rearrangement joins TRBV7-3 to TRBJ1-2, with D possibly being TRBD1 (6 bases). Between the trimmed V and J ends, which lost 2 bases and 8 bases, there was a span of 12 bases. Germline assignment: CDR1 SGHTA and CDR2 FQGTGA. The CDR3 contains 13 residues.

V usage is TRBV7-3 and J usage is TRBJ1-2; 7 positions match TRBD1. Germline CDR1 is SGHTA and CDR2 is FQGTGA. The CDR3 runs 15 residues. The ends lost 0 bases at V and 6 bases at J; junction bases unmatched: 7. The CDR3 reads CASSLTPGQIHGYTF. CDR3 DNA sequence: TGTGCCAGCAGCTTAACGCCGGGACAGATTCATGGCTACACCTTC.

The rearrangement uses TRBV5-1 and TRBJ1-1; no firm D call. Trimming took 0 bases from V and 4 from J, leaving 7 bases between them. Germline-derived CDR1 and CDR2 are SGHRS and YFSETQ. CDR3 length equals 13 residues. This CDR3 reads CASSLAGVTEAFF. DNA of the CDR3: TGCGCCAGCAGCTTGGCCGGGGTCACTGAAGCTTTCTTT.

The rearrangement links TRBV7-6 to TRBJ2-6; no reliable D call. Deletions cut 1 base from V and 4 bases from J, with 8 bases between. In germline, CDR1 is SGHVS, CDR2 FNYEAQ. This CDR3 is built from 15 residues. Here the CDR3 reads CASSLVPRGANVLTF. The CDR3 region has the DNA TGTGCCAGCAGCTTAGTTCCCAGGGGGGCCAACGTCCTGACTTTC.

The rearrangement joins TRBV7-8 to TRBJ1-3, with D unclear. The V gene lost 4 bases and the J gene lost 3 bases, with 13 bases spanning the gap. This CDR3 has 15 residues. The germline V gene has CDR1 SGHVS and CDR2 FQNEAQ. The CDR3 region has the DNA TGTGCCAGCAGCTCCCTGGGAGGAGGTGGAAACACCATATATTTT. It translates to CASSSLGGGGNTIYF. The full variable domain, completed using reference TRBV7-8 and TRBJ1-3, is GAGVSQSPRYKVAKRGQDVALRCDPISGHVSLFWYQQALGQGPEFLTYFQNEAQLDKSGLPSDRFFAERPEGSVSTLKIQRTQQEDSAVYLCASSSLGGGGNTIYFGEGSWLTVV.

This clone was seen repeatedly, ten times or more. This rearrangement joins TRBV6-1 to TRBJ1-1, with TRBD1 as a possible D gene (6 bases). Between the trimmed V and J ends, which lost 5 bases and 4 bases, there was a span of 11 bases. The CDR3 is made up of 13 amino acids. The V gene's germline CDR1 is MNHNS and CDR2 SASEGT. CDR3 DNA: TGTGCCAGCAGTCGACAGGTTGGCACTGAAGCTTTCTTT. Its protein product is CASSRQVGTEAFF.

This chain joins TRBV27 and TRBJ2-3; 7 nucleotides line up with TRBD1. V shed 5 bases and J 0 bases; nucleotides not matched to a gene: 8. This CDR3 spans 16 amino acids. The germline V gene has CDR1 MNHEY and CDR2 SMNVEV (reference sequence). The CDR3 DNA follows: TGTGCCAGCAGTCCGTTGGGGACAGCTAGCACAGATACGCAGTATTTT. Amino acid sequence: CASSPLGTASTDTQYF.